These 21 T cell receptor beta chains share one sample of origin, sequenced in a study of metastatic and nonmetastatic thyroid tumors. TCRdb re-processed the PCR reads through MiXCR. This sample yields approximately 5,000 clones, of which approximately 30% are seen a single time; over 8% belongs to the top ten. No patient had received any treatment before thyroid surgery. The sample comprised adjacent normal tissue. The receptors come from a female donor with papillary thyroid cancer or a benign thyroid nodule (not recorded which). Some clones in this sample may be carry-over from other donors' samples.

The chain carries TRBV28 and TRBJ1-5; 7 bases line up with TRBD1. Unmatched junction bases numbered 2, after V lost 6 bases and J lost 6 bases. This CDR3 is built from 12 residues. The V gene's germline CDR1 is MDHEN and CDR2 SYDVKM. The CDR3 reads CASRTGSQPQHF. CDR3 DNA sequence: TGTGCCAGCAGGACAGGGAGTCAGCCCCAGCATTTT. The variable domain in full, with the rest retrieved from reference TRBV28 and TRBJ1-5, is DVKVTQSSRYLVKRTGEKVFLECVQDMDHENMFWYRQDPGLGLRLIYFSYDVKMKEKGDIPEGYSVSREKKERFSLILESASTNQTSMYLCASRTGSQPQHFGDGTRLSIL.

The rearrangement uses TRBV20-1 and TRBJ1-2, with TRBD1 identical over 10 bases. This CDR3 is built from 16 residues. The V gene end was trimmed by 4 bases and the J gene end by 7 bases; junction bases not matched to a gene: 15. Germline assignment: CDR1 DFQATT and CDR2 SNEGSKA (reference sequence). CDR3 in DNA: TGCAGTGCTACCCAACCGGGACAGGGGCAGATGGGTGGCTACACCTTC. It specifies CSATQPGQGQMGGYTF.

In its sample, this clone was seen many times. This sequence joins TRBV2 and TRBJ2-1; 10 bases map to TRBD2. The CDR3 length is 16 residues. Losses at the gene ends were 4 bases for V and 6 bases for J; bases not matched to a gene: 9. CDR1 SNHLY and CDR2 FYNNEI come from the germline V gene. The CDR3 here is CASSGSSGSLSNEQFF. CDR3 bases: TGTGCCAGCAGTGGCTCTAGCGGGAGCTTAAGCAATGAGCAGTTCTTC.

This clone was found a few times. The chain combines TRBV28 with TRBJ1-2, with TRBD1 as a possible D gene (6 bases). Germline CDR1 is MDHEN and CDR2 is SYDVKM. V shed 4 bases and J shed 5 bases, with 17 bases lying between them. The CDR3 consists of 15 residues. In DNA, the CDR3 is TGTGCCAGCAGTTCGAAGGGGGGGAGGTTTTATGGCTACACCTTC. Protein sequence: CASSSKGGRFYGYTF.

The chain is built from TRBV4-1 and TRBJ1-1; no firm D call. The CDR3 runs 14 residues. The V gene's germline CDR1 is MGHRA and CDR2 YSYEKL. Trimming left V 0 bases short and J 0 bases short, with 5 bases between. In DNA form, the CDR3 reads TGCGCCAGCAGCCAAGAGGGCCTGAACACTGAAGCTTTCTTT. Its translation is CASSQEGLNTEAFF.

This clone was found many times. One end of the junction fails to match germline, which may point to a read error. This same CDR3 is encoded by further DNA sequences in the sample. J is TRBJ2-4 and V is TRBV19, with D perhaps matching TRBD1 (5 bases). CDR3 length: 17 amino acids. Germline CDR1 is LNHDA and CDR2 is SQIVND (reference sequence). This CDR3 is CASSTDDRAIAKNIQYF. The CDR3 nucleotides read TGCGCCAGTAGCACCGATGACAGAGCTATAGCCAAAAACATTCAGTACTTC.

By share, this clone counts as medium-sized. In nucleotides, the CDR3 is TGTGCCAGCACCGGGACAGGAGGCGGTGAGCAGTTCTTC. As protein: CASTGTGGGEQFF. The rearrangement joins TRBV6-1 to TRBJ2-1, with 8 nucleotides matching TRBD1. Germline CDR1 MNHNS, CDR2 SASEGT. After removal of 7 bases from V and 9 bases from J, the junction contained 8 bases not matched to a gene. CDR3 length equals 13 residues.

This clone was seen a handful of times. The gene calls are TRBV12-3 or TRBV12-4 and TRBJ2-2; no definite D call. Trimming pared 5 bases from V and 3 bases from J, leaving 10 bases between. The CDR3 has 14 residues. CDR3 nucleotides: TGTGCCAGCAGTCCTCAAGCCTACACCGGGGAGCTGTTTTTT. It encodes CASSPQAYTGELFF.

CDR3 in DNA: TGCGCCAGCAGCTTAGGAAAGTGGTCCACTGAAGCTTTCTTT. It is translated as CASSLGKWSTEAFF. V is TRBV5-1 and J is TRBJ1-1, with no clear D. V lost 2 bases and J 4 bases, leaving 12 bases between the germline ends. This CDR3 contains 14 residues. Germline V lookup: CDR1 SGHRS, CDR2 YFSETQ.

The sample holds many counts of this clone. This chain joins TRBV10-3 and TRBJ2-7; 12 bases are shared with TRBD2. The CDR3 totals 14 residues. V dropped 7 bases and J dropped 5; count of bases not matched to a gene: 6. CDR1 and CDR2 from the germline V gene are ENHRY and SYGVKD. The CDR3 DNA reads as TGTGCCATCATGTGGACTAGCGGGGACAACGAGCAGTACTTC. Translated, it gives CAIMWTSGDNEQYF.

By share of the sample, this clone is medium-sized. This rearrangement joins TRBV28 to TRBJ2-2; D might be TRBD2 (5 bases). The germline V gene has CDR1 MDHEN and CDR2 SYDVKM. The V gene lost 6 bases and the J gene lost 0 bases, with 11 bases spanning the gap. CDR3 size: 15 residues. CDR3 residues: CASRRANTNTGELFF. DNA for the CDR3: TGTGCCAGCAGGCGGGCCAACACGAACACCGGGGAGCTGTTTTTT.

The chain recombines TRBV6-1 with TRBJ2-7, with TRBD2 matching over 11 bases. Unmatched junction bases numbered 12, after V lost 1 base and J lost 4 bases. The germline CDR1 and CDR2 sequences are MNHNS and SASEGT. The CDR3 length is 18 residues. The CDR3 DNA reads TGTGCCAGCAGTGAAGTCCTAGCGGGAGGAGGTTTTGGTTACGAGCAGTACTTC. Translated, it gives CASSEVLAGGGFGYEQYF.

This clone rates as medium-sized. This sequence joins TRBV6-1 and TRBJ1-5, with D unclear. Germline V gene lookup returns CDR1 MNHNS and CDR2 SASEGT. The CDR3 loop spans 15 amino acids. The V end lost 3 bases, the J end lost 0 bases, and 9 bases lay between the germline ends. Written as DNA, the CDR3 is TGTGCCAGCAGTGAGGGCCCGTATAGCAATCAGCCCCAGCATTTT. Protein product: CASSEGPYSNQPQHF.

CDR3 in DNA: TGTGCCAGTAGTCAACAGGTTTATCAGCCCCAGCATTTT. It encodes CASSQQVYQPQHF. This rearrangement joins TRBV19 to TRBJ1-5, with TRBD1 as a possible D gene (5 bases). The V and J ends lost 5 bases and 5 bases respectively, with 10 bases between them. Germline V gene lookup returns CDR1 LNHDA and CDR2 SQIVND (reference sequence). The CDR3 extends over 13 amino acids. The full variable domain, with the rest looked up from reference TRBV19 and TRBJ1-5, is DGGITQSPKYLFRKEGQNVTLSCEQNLNHDAMYWYRQDPGQGLRLIYYSQIVNDFQKGDIAEGYSVSREKKESFPLTVTSAQKNPTAFYLCASSQQVYQPQHFGDGTRLSIL.

This clone came up a few times. V and J are TRBV19 and TRBJ1-2; no clear D gene. Germline CDR1 reads LNHDA; CDR2 reads SQIVND (reference sequence). The CDR3 runs to 13 residues. V was clipped by 3 bases and J by 0 bases, with 5 bases between them. This chain's CDR3 is CASSIGTNYGYTF. Here the CDR3 DNA reads TGTGCCAGTAGTATTGGGACTAACTATGGCTACACCTTC.

A few counts support this clone. The chain recombines TRBV11-2 with TRBJ1-4, with D maybe TRBD1 (6 bases). Trimming removed 1 base from V and 7 bases from J, with 13 bases in between. Germline V gives CDR1 SGHAT, CDR2 FQNNGV. This CDR3 region has 15 residues. CDR3 residues: CASSLVGGMGEKLFF. DNA for the CDR3: TGTGCCAGCAGCTTAGTAGGGGGAATGGGTGAAAAACTGTTTTTT.

By sample share, this clone is medium-sized. The CDR3 does not close with the conserved phenylalanine or tryptophan, likely indicating a read error. The chain has TRBV11-1 and TRBJ2-3; 8 positions agree with TRBD2. The CDR3 length is 15 residues. The V segment lost 3 bases and the J segment 2 bases; nucleotides outside the gene matches: 4. Germline V gives CDR1 SGHAT, CDR2 FQDESV (reference sequence). CDR3 sequence: CASSLSGRDTDTQYS. The CDR3 DNA reads TGTGCCAGCAGCTTGAGCGGGAGAGACACAGATACGCAGTATTCT.

By its share, this clone is medium-sized. This chain joins TRBV24-1 and TRBJ2-3; maybe TRBD1 (5 bases). Trimming shortened V by 9 bases and J by 6 bases, and 15 bases separated the two germline ends. The CDR3 length is 13 residues. Per germline, CDR1 KGHDR and CDR2 SFDVKD. This CDR3 reads CATQRRASDTQYF. The DNA for the CDR3 is TGTGCCACCCAACGCAGGGCCTCCGATACGCAGTATTTT.

DNA for the CDR3: TGTGCCAGCAGTCTTGGGACAGCGGGTGAGCAGTTCTTC. Its protein is CASSLGTAGEQFF. The V and J genes are TRBV28 and TRBJ2-1; TRBD1 might be the D (7 bases). Germline V gene data show CDR1 as MDHEN and CDR2 as SYDVKM. Trimming removed 5 bases at V and 9 bases at J, with 14 bases between. This CDR3 is 13 amino acids long.

V gene TRBV30 combines with J gene TRBJ1-1, with a possible D match to TRBD1 (5 bases). Germline V lookup: CDR1 GTSNPN, CDR2 SVGIG (reference sequence). V lost 5 bases and J lost 1, with 20 bases in between. CDR3 length equals 16 residues. CDR3 sequence reads: CAWLPLSGLGNTEAFF. The CDR3 DNA sequence: TGTGCCTGGCTACCACTCTCAGGGTTGGGGAACACTGAAGCTTTCTTT.

This clone was seen a handful of times. The genes are TRBV11-2 and TRBJ1-1, with D maybe TRBD1 (6 bases). Germline V gene lookup returns CDR1 SGHAT and CDR2 FQNNGV. The CDR3 spans 14 residues. With 2 bases removed from V and 6 bases from J, the gap between germline ends came to 13 bases. This CDR3 is CASSLILGAAEAFF. In DNA form, the CDR3 reads TGTGCCAGCAGCTTAATCCTGGGGGCAGCTGAAGCTTTCTTT.